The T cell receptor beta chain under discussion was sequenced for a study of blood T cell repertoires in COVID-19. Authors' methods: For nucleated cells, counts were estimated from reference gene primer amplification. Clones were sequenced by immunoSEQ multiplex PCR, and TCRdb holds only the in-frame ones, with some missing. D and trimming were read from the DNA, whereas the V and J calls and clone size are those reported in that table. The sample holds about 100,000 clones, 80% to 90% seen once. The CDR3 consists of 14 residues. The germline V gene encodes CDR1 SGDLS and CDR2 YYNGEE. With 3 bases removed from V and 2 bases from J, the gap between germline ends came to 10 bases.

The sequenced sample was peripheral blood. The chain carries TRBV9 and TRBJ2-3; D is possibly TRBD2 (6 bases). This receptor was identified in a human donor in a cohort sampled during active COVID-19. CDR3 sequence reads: CASSGAGYTDTQYF. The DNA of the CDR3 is TGTGCCAGCAGCGGAGCGGGTTACACAGATACGCAGTATTTT.